This T cell receptor (beta chain) was obtained from a study of OX40 agonist ivuxolimab in advanced cancers. At the level of the whole study: Ivuxolimab was a fully human IgG2 agonistic monoclonal antibody targeting the costimulatory receptor OX40 (CD134). Partial responses occurred in three dose-escalation patients: two with cutaneous melanoma and one with hepatocellular carcinoma. Of the 52 patients in dose escalation, 19 had hepatocellular carcinoma, some 15 had melanoma, 9 had renal cell carcinoma and 9 had head and neck cancer. The point of sequencing TCRbeta in the periphery was to test whether ivuxolimab changed TCR sequence diversity and drove clonal T-cell expansion. In the dose-escalation cohort, more than 75% of patients were male, and the mean age was approximately 60 years, with a range of 23 to 79. The paper describes the monotherapy dose-escalation part (N of about 54 patients) of the phase I trial of ivuxolimab. Intravenous ivuxolimab was administered to patients every 2 weeks at six dose levels: 0.01, 0.1, 0.3, 1.5, 3 and 10 mg/kg. Prior anti-PD-1, anti-PD-L1 or anti-CTLA-4 therapy was permitted, and 35% to 40% of dose-escalation patients had received checkpoint inhibitors.

In the case of this clone: Its antigen has not been determined. The sample holds no much larger clone one base away, and base qualities are not on file.

For sequencing of the TCRbeta CDR3 region, genomic DNA was extracted from the sorted cells. TCRbeta CDR3 regions were sequenced using the immunoSEQ Assay. TCRdb obtained this table from immuneACCESS and retained in-frame rearrangements with V and J assigned. These tables miss some clones; where compared with another copy, unresolved V genes account for less than half of the shortfall, and the remainder is unexplained. This sample lists under 20,000 clones; approximately 87% were detected once. The top ten constitute about a third of the sample. CDR1 and CDR2 are read off the germline V gene (reference sequence) as SEHNR and FQNEAQ. V and J are truncated by 5 bases and 0 bases respectively, leaving an intervening sequence of 11 bases. The CDR3 covers 15 residues, taking in both the cysteine and the phenylalanine. Left in the record is the CDR3 DNA by itself, 45 bases read in frame from the first base.

Patients with autoimmune disease history or receiving systemic immunosuppression were excluded from the trial. Peripheral blood for TCR sequencing was drawn from every dose cohort at baseline, at cycle 4 day 1 and at cycle 7 day 1. Samples were obtained from an open-label, multicenter, first-in-human phase I dose-escalation trial of ivuxolimab. The trial enrolled adults with locally advanced or metastatic head and neck squamous cell, hepatocellular, melanoma or renal cell carcinoma. Before TCR sequencing, CD4+ T cells and CD8+ T cells were sorted from peripheral blood as separate populations. Here is what the overall study found, with its caveats: At doses from 0.1 to 3.0 mg/kg, clonal expansion was seen in both CD4+ and CD8+ blood T cells between baseline and week 6. After ivuxolimab, more expanded clones were found on average in CD8+ T cells than in CD4+ T cells. The antigen specificity of the clonally expanded peripheral T cells was not determined. Low levels of normalized T-cell clonal expansion were also seen in some nonresponding patients. In the 0.1-3.0 mg/kg groups, partial responders were among the patients with the lowest normalized peripheral clonal expansion, particularly in CD8+ T cells.

The input for sequencing was CD4+ or CD8+ T cells sorted from blood, taken in a trial of the OX40 agonist ivuxolimab. This sequence originates from an adult with an advanced solid tumor such as melanoma, head and neck, liver or kidney cancer. Recombination linked TRBV7-9 to TRBJ1-3; no confident D gene assignment can be made. The DNA sequence is as follows: TGTGCCAGCAGCCCCCACGGGAGCTCTGGAAACACCATATATTTT. The encoded protein is CASSPHGSSGNTIYF.